These 17 T cell receptor beta chains were all obtained from the same sample, sequenced in a study of cytomegalovirus exposure and HLA in healthy donors (dated by TCRdb to the late 2010s). The library was obtained by the immunoSEQ multiplex PCR assay. For the multiplex PCR, a mixture combining 60 forward primers for TCR Vbeta segments and 13 reverse primers for TCR Jbeta segments was used. Here the immuneACCESS table is served through TCRdb, limited to in-frame sequences with V and J called. Missing clones are a known gap in these copies; in checked studies unresolved V genes cover under half, and the rest lacks a known reason. The sample table holds 120,000 or so clones, of which 80% were seen once. The leading ten clones occupy less than 3% of the sample. Sequenced: PBMCs. The receptors stem from a man younger than 45 in good health and CMV-seronegative.

This clone was counted only a few times. The chain is built from TRBV7-3 and TRBJ1-1; D is possibly TRBD1 (6 bases). Germline assignment: CDR1 SGHTA and CDR2 FQGTGA. V shed 3 bases and J shed 7 bases, with 9 bases lying between them. The CDR3 length is 12 residues. As DNA, the CDR3 is TGTGCCAGCAGCTTCGGGGACAATGAAGCTTTCTTT. It is translated as CASSFGDNEAFF.

The gene calls are TRBV28 and TRBJ1-4; possible D gene TRBD1, 5 bases. The CDR3 has 15 amino acids. The germline V and J ends were trimmed by 8 bases and 10 bases, with 23 bases remaining between them. Germline CDR1 is MDHEN and CDR2 is SYDVKM. The DNA for the CDR3 is TGTGCCAGCCAAAGGAGGGGCGCGGGGTACGGAAAACTGTTTTTT. This translates into CASQRRGAGYGKLFF.

The chain is built from TRBV4-1 and TRBJ1-2; D possibly corresponds to TRBD1 (6 bases). Trimming shortened V by 9 bases and J by 10 bases, and 15 bases separated the two germline ends. Germline-derived CDR1 and CDR2 are MGHRA and YSYEKL. This CDR3 region has 11 residues. CDR3 in amino acids: CARSKYRDYTF. The DNA of the CDR3 is TGCGCCAGATCAAAGTACAGGGACTACACCTTC.

J is TRBJ1-2 and V is TRBV19; 7 bases map to TRBD1. The V gene end was trimmed by 4 bases and the J gene end by 6 bases; junction bases not matched to a gene: 5. This CDR3 has 13 amino acids. Germline V gene sequence: CDR1 LNHDA, CDR2 SQIVND (reference sequence). The CDR3 spells CASSTRQGNGYTF. As DNA, the CDR3 is TGTGCCAGTAGTACCCGACAGGGCAATGGCTACACCTTC.

The gene calls are TRBV7-9 and TRBJ2-1; 9 bases fit TRBD2. J gave up 4 bases and V 6 bases, and 7 bases lay outside the gene matches. The length of the CDR3 is 15 residues. Germline lookup yields CDR1 SEHNR and CDR2 FQNEAQ (reference sequence). CDR3 sequence (DNA): TGTGCCAGCAGGGATAGCGGGAGTACGTACAATGAGCAGTTCTTC. Translated, it gives CASRDSGSTYNEQFF.

The genes are TRBV9 and TRBJ2-2; 9 bases fit TRBD1. Germline-derived CDR1 and CDR2 are SGDLS and YYNGEE. After removal of 1 base from V and 2 bases from J, the junction contained 6 bases not matched to a gene. The CDR3 is made up of 17 amino acids. The CDR3: CASSVLTGGRNTGELFF. DNA for the CDR3: TGTGCCAGCAGCGTATTAACAGGGGGCCGTAACACCGGGGAGCTGTTTTTT.

V usage is TRBV19 and J usage is TRBJ1-5; D gene uncertain. Trimming stripped 7 bases from V and 15 bases from J, with 16 bases between. The germline V gene has CDR1 LNHDA and CDR2 SQIVND (reference sequence). The CDR3 totals 11 residues. CDR3 sequence (DNA): TGTGCCAGTACCGGTCAGGTCGGTTGGCATTTT. Translated, it gives CASTGQVGWHF.

For the CDR3, the DNA is TGTGCCAGCAGGTACCAGGGGGCTATCGGCTATGGCTACACCTTC. The encoded protein is CASRYQGAIGYGYTF. The chain is built from TRBV27 and TRBJ1-2; 8 bases match TRBD1. The germline gives CDR1 MNHEY, CDR2 SMNVEV (reference sequence). This CDR3 is 15 amino acids long. V was pared by 6 bases and J by 4 bases, with 10 bases of the junction left unmatched.

The V and J genes are TRBV27 and TRBJ1-5, with a tentative D call TRBD1 (5 bases). Germline V gives CDR1 MNHEY, CDR2 SMNVEV (reference sequence). The ends were cut back, 2 bases at V and 10 bases at J, with 9 bases in the middle. The CDR3 runs 12 residues. The CDR3 DNA is TGTGCCAGCAGTTTAAGGGGTCAACCCCAGCATTTT. This gives the protein CASSLRGQPQHF.

This clone was detected only once. The rearrangement uses TRBV11-2 and TRBJ2-7; 16 bases agree with TRBD2. The CDR3 consists of 17 residues. Trimming removed 5 bases from V and 3 bases from J; junction bases left unmatched: 7. Germline V gives CDR1 SGHAT, CDR2 FQNNGV. CDR3 protein: CASSHPGLAGGDYEQYF. The CDR3 DNA sequence: TGTGCCAGCAGCCATCCGGGACTAGCGGGAGGGGACTACGAGCAGTACTTC. The full variable domain, in which reference TRBV11-2 and TRBJ2-7 provide the parts outside the CDR3, is EAGVAQSPRYKIIEKRQSVAFWCNPISGHATLYWYQQILGQGPKLLIQFQNNGVVDDSQLPKDRFSAERLKGVDSTLKIQPAKLEDSAVYLCASSHPGLAGGDYEQYFGPGTRLTVT.

This clone was counted a few times. The chain carries TRBV28 and TRBJ2-7, with D unclear. CDR3 length: 16 amino acids. V lost 0 bases and J lost 0, with 12 bases in between. Per germline, CDR1 MDHEN and CDR2 SYDVKM. The CDR3 DNA is TGTGCCAGCAGTTTATGGCCCCAGACATTCTCCTACGAGCAGTACTTC. Encoded protein: CASSLWPQTFSYEQYF.

The CDR3 DNA follows: TGCGCCAGCAGCCAACCCGACAGGGGATTAACCGAGCAGTACTTC. Protein sequence: CASSQPDRGLTEQYF. The J gene is TRBJ2-7, the V gene TRBV5-1, with 8 positions matching TRBD1. The J segment lost 6 bases and the V segment lost 4 bases, leaving 12 bases of the junction unmatched. This CDR3 has 15 residues. The germline CDR1 and CDR2 sequences are SGHRS and YFSETQ.

The chain recombines TRBV25-1 with TRBJ1-4; D gene ambiguous. V lost 4 bases to trimming and J lost 6 bases, with 15 bases between them. Germline CDR1 MGHDK, CDR2 SYGVNS. The CDR3 has 15 amino acids. The CDR3: CASSGGWRLYEKLFF. The CDR3, as DNA: TGTGCCAGCAGTGGAGGGTGGAGACTATATGAAAAACTGTTTTTT.

The genes are TRBV27 and TRBJ2-5, with TRBD1 matching over 7 bases. CDR3 length equals 15 residues. V was clipped by 5 bases and J by 5 bases; unmatched bases: 11. CDR1 and CDR2 (germline): MNHEY, SMNVEV (reference sequence). The CDR3 sequence: CASSQSRTGSETQYF. CDR3 DNA: TGTGCCAGCAGTCAATCACGGACAGGTTCCGAGACCCAGTACTTC.

The V gene is TRBV18, the J gene TRBJ2-1; 12 bases line up with TRBD2. This CDR3 is built from 15 residues. The germline V gene encodes CDR1 KGHSH and CDR2 LQKENI. Trimming removed 3 bases from V and 8 bases from J; junction bases left unmatched: 5. CDR3 in DNA: TGTGCCAGCTCACCGCTAGCGGGAGGGCCCGATGAGCAGTTCTTC. This translates into CASSPLAGGPDEQFF.

This clone came up a few times. This rearrangement joins TRBV6-5 to TRBJ1-1, with 8 bases identical to TRBD1. The CDR3 has 15 residues. Germline V gene data show CDR1 as MNHEY and CDR2 as SVGAGI. V dropped 7 bases and J dropped 2; count of bases not matched to a gene: 9. CDR3 in DNA: TGTGCCAGCACCCACCCTGGACAGGGTAACACTGAAGCTTTCTTT. Residues: CASTHPGQGNTEAFF.

The genes are TRBV27 and TRBJ1-2; TRBD1 matches 8 bases. V lost 3 bases and J lost 4; bases outside the gene matches: 7. This CDR3 spans 15 amino acids. CDR1 and CDR2 from the germline V gene are MNHEY and SMNVEV (reference sequence). The CDR3 reads CASSFVQGDLYGYTF. CDR3 sequence (DNA): TGTGCCAGCAGTTTTGTACAGGGGGACCTCTATGGCTACACCTTC.